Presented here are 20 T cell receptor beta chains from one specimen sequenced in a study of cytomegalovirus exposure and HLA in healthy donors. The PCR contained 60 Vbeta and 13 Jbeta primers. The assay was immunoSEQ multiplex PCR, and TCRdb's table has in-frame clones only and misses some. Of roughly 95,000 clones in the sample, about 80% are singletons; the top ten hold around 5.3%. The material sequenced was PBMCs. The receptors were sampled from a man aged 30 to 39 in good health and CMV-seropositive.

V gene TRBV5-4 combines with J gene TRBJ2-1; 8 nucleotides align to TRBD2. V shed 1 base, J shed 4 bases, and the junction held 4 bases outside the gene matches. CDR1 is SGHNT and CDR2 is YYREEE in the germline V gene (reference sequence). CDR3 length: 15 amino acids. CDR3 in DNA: TGTGCCAGCAGCTTGCGGCTAGCGGGTTACAATGAGCAGTTCTTC. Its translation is CASSLRLAGYNEQFF.

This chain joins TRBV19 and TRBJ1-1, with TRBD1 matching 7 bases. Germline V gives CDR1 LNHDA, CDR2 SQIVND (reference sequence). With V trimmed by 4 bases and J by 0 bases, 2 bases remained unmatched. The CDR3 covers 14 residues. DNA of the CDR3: TGTGCCAGTAGTACGGGACAGATGAACACTGAAGCTTTCTTT. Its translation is CASSTGQMNTEAFF.

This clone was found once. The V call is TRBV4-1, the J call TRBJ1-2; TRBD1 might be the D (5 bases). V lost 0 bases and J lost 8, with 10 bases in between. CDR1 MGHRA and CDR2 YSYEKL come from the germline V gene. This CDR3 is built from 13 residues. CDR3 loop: CASSQDGRGGYTF. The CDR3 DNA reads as TGCGCCAGCAGCCAAGACGGAAGGGGAGGCTACACCTTC.

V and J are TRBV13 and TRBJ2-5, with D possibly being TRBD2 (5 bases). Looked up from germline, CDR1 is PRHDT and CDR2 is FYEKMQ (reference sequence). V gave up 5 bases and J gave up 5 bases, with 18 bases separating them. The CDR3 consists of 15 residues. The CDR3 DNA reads TGTGCCAGCAGCGGCTCAGGAGAGGGCGAGGAGACCCAGTACTTC. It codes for CASSGSGEGEETQYF. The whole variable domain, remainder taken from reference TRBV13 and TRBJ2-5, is AAGVIQSPRHLIKEKRETATLKCYPIPRHDTVYWYQQGPGQDPQFLISFYEKMQSDKGSIPDRFSAQQFSDYHSELNMSSLELGDSALYFCASSGSGEGEETQYFGPGTRLLVL.

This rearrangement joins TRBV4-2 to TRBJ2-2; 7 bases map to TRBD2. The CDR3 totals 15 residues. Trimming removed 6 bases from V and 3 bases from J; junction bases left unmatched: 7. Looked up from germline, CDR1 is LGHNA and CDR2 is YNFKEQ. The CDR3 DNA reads TGTGCCAGCAGGGAAGTGGGAGGGTACACCGGGGAGCTGTTTTTT. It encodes CASREVGGYTGELFF.

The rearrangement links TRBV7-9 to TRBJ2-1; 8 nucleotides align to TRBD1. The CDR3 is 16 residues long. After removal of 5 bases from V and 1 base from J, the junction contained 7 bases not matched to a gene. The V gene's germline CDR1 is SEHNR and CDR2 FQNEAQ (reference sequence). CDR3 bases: TGTGCCAGCAGCCACCGCCGGGACAGGTCCTACAATGAGCAGTTCTTC. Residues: CASSHRRDRSYNEQFF.

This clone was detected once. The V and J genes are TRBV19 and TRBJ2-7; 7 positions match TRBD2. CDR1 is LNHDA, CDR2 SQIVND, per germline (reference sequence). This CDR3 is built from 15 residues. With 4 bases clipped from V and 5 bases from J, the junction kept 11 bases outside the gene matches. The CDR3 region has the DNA TGTGCCAGTAGTAGGGAGGGAGTCAGCGGGGACGAGCAGTACTTC. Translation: CASSREGVSGDEQYF.

CDR3 region: CASSSSLDTSSYEQYV. CDR3 nucleotides: TGTGCCAGCAGCAGTAGTTTGGACACGAGCTCCTACGAGCAGTACGTC. This chain links TRBV5-4 with TRBJ2-7; maybe TRBD1 (5 bases). The CDR3 contains 16 residues. Trimming removed 4 bases from V and 0 bases from J, with 17 bases in between. Germline values: CDR1 SGHNT, CDR2 YYREEE (reference sequence).

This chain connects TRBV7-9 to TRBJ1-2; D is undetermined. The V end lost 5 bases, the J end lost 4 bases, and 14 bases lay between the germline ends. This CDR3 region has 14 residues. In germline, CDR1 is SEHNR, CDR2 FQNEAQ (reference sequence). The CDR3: CASSEAGEGYGYTF. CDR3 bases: TGTGCCAGCAGCGAGGCGGGAGAGGGCTATGGCTACACCTTC. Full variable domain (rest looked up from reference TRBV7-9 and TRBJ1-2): DTGVSQNPRHKITKRGQNVTFRCDPISEHNRLYWYRQTLGQGPEFLTYFQNEAQLEKSRLLSDRFSAERPKGSFSTLEIQRTEQGDSAMYLCASSEAGEGYGYTFGSGTRLTVV.

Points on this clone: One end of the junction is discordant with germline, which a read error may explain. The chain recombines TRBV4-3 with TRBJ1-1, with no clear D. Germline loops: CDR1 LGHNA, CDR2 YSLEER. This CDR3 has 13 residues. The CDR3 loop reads CASSQGENSEAFF. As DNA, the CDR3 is TGCGCCAGCAGCCAAGGGGAGAACTCTGAAGCTTTCTTT.

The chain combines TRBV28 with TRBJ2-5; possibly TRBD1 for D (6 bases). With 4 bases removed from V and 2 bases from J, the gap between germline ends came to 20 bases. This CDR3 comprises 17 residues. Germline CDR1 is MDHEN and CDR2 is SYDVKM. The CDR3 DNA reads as TGTGCCAGCAGTTCACATATCGCGGTGAGGGGGCAAGAGACCCAGTACTTC. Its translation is CASSSHIAVRGQETQYF.

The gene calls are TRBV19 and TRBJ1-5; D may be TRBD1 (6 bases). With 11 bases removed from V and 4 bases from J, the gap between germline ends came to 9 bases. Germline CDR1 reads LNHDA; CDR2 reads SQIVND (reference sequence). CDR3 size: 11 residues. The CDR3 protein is CAGGANQPQHF. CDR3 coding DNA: TGTGCCGGGGGGGCAAATCAGCCCCAGCATTTT. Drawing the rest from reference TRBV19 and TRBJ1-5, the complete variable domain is DGGITQSPKYLFRKEGQNVTLSCEQNLNHDAMYWYRQDPGQGLRLIYYSQIVNDFQKGDIAEGYSVSREKKESFPLTVTSAQKNPTAFYLCAGGANQPQHFGDGTRLSIL.

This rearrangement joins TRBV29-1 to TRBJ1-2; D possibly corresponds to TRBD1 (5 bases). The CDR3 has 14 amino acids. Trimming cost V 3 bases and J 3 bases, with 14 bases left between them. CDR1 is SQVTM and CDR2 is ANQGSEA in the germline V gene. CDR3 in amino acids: CSVDTGRNHYGYTF. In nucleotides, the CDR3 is TGCAGCGTTGATACAGGCCGGAATCACTATGGCTACACCTTC.

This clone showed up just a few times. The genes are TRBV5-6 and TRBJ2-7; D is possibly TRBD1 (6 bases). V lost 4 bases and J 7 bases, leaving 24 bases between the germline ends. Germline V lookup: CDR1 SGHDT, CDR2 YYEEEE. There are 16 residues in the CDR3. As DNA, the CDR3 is TGTGCCAGCAGCCGACCCCCCTTACAGGGCTACTATGAGCAGTACTTC. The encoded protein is CASSRPPLQGYYEQYF.

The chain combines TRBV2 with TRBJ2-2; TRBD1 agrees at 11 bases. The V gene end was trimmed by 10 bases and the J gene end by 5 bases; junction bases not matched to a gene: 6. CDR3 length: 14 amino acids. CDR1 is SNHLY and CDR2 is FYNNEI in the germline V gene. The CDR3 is CATPGQGGTGELFF. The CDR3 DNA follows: TGTGCCACCCCGGGACAGGGGGGGACCGGGGAGCTGTTTTTT.

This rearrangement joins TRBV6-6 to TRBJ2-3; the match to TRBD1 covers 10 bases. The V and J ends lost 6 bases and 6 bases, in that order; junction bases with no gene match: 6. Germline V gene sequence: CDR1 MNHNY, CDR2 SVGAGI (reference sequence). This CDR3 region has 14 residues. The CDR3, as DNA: TGTGCCAGCAGCCCGACAGGGGGCGCGGATACGCAGTATTTT. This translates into CASSPTGGADTQYF.

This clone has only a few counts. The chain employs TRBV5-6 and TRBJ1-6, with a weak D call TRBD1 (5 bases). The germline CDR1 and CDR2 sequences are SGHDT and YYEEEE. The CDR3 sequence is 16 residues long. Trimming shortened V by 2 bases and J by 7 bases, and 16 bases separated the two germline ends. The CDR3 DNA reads TGTGCCAGCAGCTTAAGGTCAGGGTTGAGCAATTCACCCCTCCACTTT. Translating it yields CASSLRSGLSNSPLHF.

This CDR3 reads CASSLLSGGTEAFF. CDR3 in DNA: TGTGCCAGCAGTTTATTATCAGGAGGGACTGAAGCTTTCTTT. V usage is TRBV28 and J usage is TRBJ1-1; no definite D call. Germline CDR1 is MDHEN and CDR2 is SYDVKM. The CDR3 has 14 residues. Trimming left V 1 base short and J 5 bases short, with 11 bases between.

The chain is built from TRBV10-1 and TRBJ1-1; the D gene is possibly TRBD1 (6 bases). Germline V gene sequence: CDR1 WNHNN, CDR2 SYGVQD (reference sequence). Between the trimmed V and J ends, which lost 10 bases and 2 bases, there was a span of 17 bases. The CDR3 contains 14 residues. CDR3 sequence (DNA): TGCGCCACCTCTCTGGACAGTAAAAACACTGAAGCTTTCTTT. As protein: CATSLDSKNTEAFF.

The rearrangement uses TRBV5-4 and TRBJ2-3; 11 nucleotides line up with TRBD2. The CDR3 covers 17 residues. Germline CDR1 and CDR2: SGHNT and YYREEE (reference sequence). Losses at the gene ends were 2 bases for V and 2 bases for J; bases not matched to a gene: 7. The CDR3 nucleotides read TGTGCCAGCAGCTTAAATCGACTAGCGGGATACACAGATACGCAGTATTTT. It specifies CASSLNRLAGYTDTQYF.